The following is a T cell receptor beta chain sequence with its context. TCRdb's copy holds only in-frame clones and misses some; the assay was immunoSEQ multiplex PCR. The repertoire holds just over 60,000 clones, with more than 70% as singletons. This sample was taken from a study of blood T cell repertoires in COVID-19. Study-wide background: Italy, Spain and the United States were the sources of the convalescent and acute COVID-19 samples.

The V and J ends lost 1 base and 2 bases, in that order; junction bases with no gene match: 11. This CDR3 region has 18 residues. CDR1 and CDR2 (germline): SGHNT, YENEEA. The specimen was peripheral blood. The receptor's source is a man aged 25-40 years with COVID-19, enrolled during active disease. The rearrangement uses TRBV11-3 and TRBJ1-2, with 9 bases aligning to TRBD1. The CDR3 loop reads CASSLGGQGYGGNYGYTF. Here the CDR3 DNA reads TGTGCCAGCAGCTTAGGGGGACAGGGATACGGAGGAAACTATGGCTACACCTTC. Full variable domain (remainder filled in from reference TRBV11-3 and TRBJ1-2): EAGVVQSPRYKIIEKKQPVAFWCNPISGHNTLYWYLQNLGQGPELLIRYENEEAVDDSQLPKDRFSAERLKGVDSTLKIQPAELGDSAVYLCASSLGGQGYGGNYGYTFGSGTRLTVV.